This T cell receptor beta chain was profiled in a study of T cell repertoires in cytomegalovirus infection. For the study at large: An indication of both CMV infection and matching HLA type came from public TCR beta signatures.

TCRdb fed the reads into MiXCR, producing one record per CDR3 protein. The data show around 530,000 distinct CDR3 sequences, 15% to 20% seen once. This clonotype was recorded at least ten times. No antigen is known for it. V was pared by 6 bases and J by 1 base, with 12 bases between. The CDR3 is 14 amino acids. Points from the study as a whole: HLA-C-restricted, CMV-specific TCR beta clonotypes were dominant ex vivo. Individuals carrying CMV plus the relevant HLA were identified by cumulative frequency of public TCR beta families.

The TCR comes from a human donor in good health (CMV status not recorded). Some clones in this sample may be carry-over from other donors' samples. Sequenced input: CD8+ T cells from PBMCs. The chain carries TRBV12-3 or TRBV12-4 and TRBJ2-5, with D possibly being TRBD1 (5 bases). DNA for the CDR3: TGTGCCAGCAGGACTTCAGGGATCCAAGAGACCCAGTACTTC. Its protein product is CASRTSGIQETQYF.